Shown below are 28 T cell receptor beta chains from a single sample sequenced in a study of OX40 agonist ivuxolimab in advanced cancers. Produced via immunoSEQ multiplex PCR; TCRdb's table is partial and in-frame only. The table lists some 74,000 clones, 65% to 90% of them singletons. The specimen was CD4+ or CD8+ T cells sorted from blood, collected in a trial of the OX40 agonist ivuxolimab. The source is an adult with an advanced solid tumor such as melanoma, head and neck, liver or kidney cancer.

CDR3 nucleotide sequence: TGTGCCAGCTCACCGACCGGGGACAGGGGATATTCACCCCTCCACTTT. Its protein product is CASSPTGDRGYSPLHF. This chain uses TRBV18 with TRBJ1-6, with TRBD1 matching 10 bases. Looked up from germline, CDR1 is KGHSH and CDR2 is LQKENI. Germline trimming cut 3 bases from V and 8 bases from J; bases unmatched to any gene: 7. This CDR3 region has 16 residues.

This chain links TRBV29-1 with TRBJ1-1; D not certain. The germline V gene has CDR1 SQVTM and CDR2 ANQGSEA. This CDR3 has 13 residues. V lost 2 bases to trimming and J lost 1 base, with 8 bases between them. The CDR3 reads CSVERAANTEAFF. CDR3 DNA sequence: TGCAGCGTTGAACGGGCAGCGAACACTGAAGCTTTCTTT.

CDR3: CASSLPGSSGANVLTF. Written as DNA, the CDR3 is TGTGCCAGCAGCCTGCCGGGGAGCTCTGGGGCCAACGTCCTGACTTTC. V gene TRBV28 combines with J gene TRBJ2-6, with D tentatively TRBD2 (5 bases). Trimming pared 6 bases from V and 0 bases from J, leaving 12 bases between. CDR1 is MDHEN and CDR2 is SYDVKM in the germline V gene. The CDR3 sequence is 16 residues long. Complete variable domain (other parts from reference TRBV28 and TRBJ2-6): DVKVTQSSRYLVKRTGEKVFLECVQDMDHENMFWYRQDPGLGLRLIYFSYDVKMKEKGDIPEGYSVSREKKERFSLILESASTNQTSMYLCASSLPGSSGANVLTFGAGSRLTVL.

This chain links TRBV4-2 with TRBJ2-1; D may match TRBD1 or TRBD2 (7 bases each). CDR1 is LGHNA and CDR2 is YNFKEQ in the germline V gene. The CDR3 is 16 residues long. Deletions cut 4 bases from V and 2 bases from J, with 15 bases between. The DNA for the CDR3 is TGTGCCAGCAGCCGTTTGGGGGGGACAGCCTACAATGAGCAGTTCTTC. It codes for CASSRLGGTAYNEQFF.

The CDR3: CASSLVRPRDEQFF. The CDR3 DNA reads TGTGCCAGCAGCTTAGTGCGGCCGAGGGATGAGCAGTTCTTC. This chain links TRBV7-2 with TRBJ2-1, with D possibly being TRBD2 (5 bases). The CDR3 length is 14 residues. V lost 1 base to trimming and J lost 8 bases, with 12 bases between them. CDR1 is SGHTA, CDR2 FQGNSA, per germline.

This clone was observed a few times. The chain links TRBV11-3 to TRBJ2-5, with D possibly being TRBD2 (6 bases). The CDR3 is 15 amino acids. Looked up from germline, CDR1 is SGHNT and CDR2 is YENEEA. The germline V and J ends were trimmed by 3 bases and 2 bases, with 13 bases remaining between them. The CDR3 nucleotides read TGTGCCAGCAGCTTCCGGGGGAAGGGACAAGAGACCCAGTACTTC. Protein product: CASSFRGKGQETQYF.

The chain employs TRBV30 and TRBJ2-4; D possibly corresponds to TRBD2 (6 bases). Germline-derived CDR1 and CDR2 are GTSNPN and SVGIG (reference sequence). V was trimmed by 8 bases and J by 8 bases, leaving 16 bases between them. This CDR3 has 12 residues. CDR3 sequence: CAHEGGGDIQYF. The CDR3 bases are TGTGCCCATGAGGGTGGCGGGGACATTCAGTACTTC.

This sequence joins TRBV5-4 and TRBJ2-1; TRBD1 matches 9 bases. The CDR3 runs to 16 residues. Losses at the gene ends were 3 bases for V and 4 bases for J; bases not matched to a gene: 8. CDR1 is SGHNT and CDR2 is YYREEE in the germline V gene (reference sequence). In DNA form, the CDR3 reads TGTGCCAGCAGCTCGCTTTCCGGGACAGGGTACAATGAGCAGTTCTTC. It encodes CASSSLSGTGYNEQFF.

V is TRBV18 and J is TRBJ1-5; no clear D. Trimming left V 3 bases short and J 1 base short, with 13 bases between. The CDR3 totals 16 residues. Germline CDR1 and CDR2: KGHSH and LQKENI. The CDR3 bases are TGTGCCAGCTCACCTTCTCGTCCCCCAAGCAATCAGCCCCAGCATTTT. Translating gives CASSPSRPPSNQPQHF.

V usage is TRBV2 and J usage is TRBJ2-7, with D unclear. From germline, CDR1 is SNHLY and CDR2 FYNNEI. The germline V and J ends were trimmed by 6 bases and 0 bases, with 9 bases remaining between them. The CDR3 covers 13 residues. The DNA for the CDR3 is TGTGCCAGCAGCAGGACCTCCTCCTACGAGCAGTACTTC. Its translation: CASSRTSSYEQYF.

The chain couples TRBV5-6 to TRBJ1-2; D is uncertain. The CDR3 is 13 residues long. Trimming left V 6 bases short and J 5 bases short, with 14 bases between. CDR1 is SGHDT, CDR2 YYEEEE, per germline. CDR3 DNA sequence: TGTGCCAGCAACCCTGGGCCCCTTTATGGCTACACCTTC. This codes for CASNPGPLYGYTF.

The chain joins TRBV6-9 to TRBJ2-7; 9 bases map to TRBD2. This CDR3 spans 14 amino acids. Germline-derived CDR1 and CDR2 are MNHGY and SVAAGI. The V and J ends lost 7 bases and 4 bases, in that order; junction bases with no gene match: 8. CDR3 amino acids: CASTRLAVSYEQYF. CDR3 DNA sequence: TGTGCCAGCACTAGACTAGCGGTATCTTACGAGCAGTACTTC.

This clone appeared a single time. The chain is built from TRBV19 and TRBJ2-4; D might be TRBD1 (7 bases). CDR1 and CDR2 from the germline V gene are LNHDA and SQIVND (reference sequence). CDR3 length: 15 residues. V lost 7 bases and J 1 base, leaving 14 bases between the germline ends. The CDR3 bases are TGTGCCAGTACCCCAGGGGGGTCGGCCAAAAACATTCAGTACTTC. It specifies CASTPGGSAKNIQYF.

The chain combines TRBV2 with TRBJ1-1, with a weak D call TRBD1 (5 bases). Germline CDR1 reads SNHLY; CDR2 reads FYNNEI. Between the trimmed V and J ends, which lost 2 bases and 6 bases, there was a span of 7 bases. The CDR3 spans 12 residues. In DNA, the CDR3 is TGTGCCAGCAGTGAAATGGGGGCTGAAGCTTTCTTT. Protein product: CASSEMGAEAFF.

This chain links TRBV7-3 with TRBJ1-1, with a weak D call TRBD1 (5 bases). Trimming left V 5 bases short and J 4 bases short, with 14 bases between. Germline loops: CDR1 SGHTA, CDR2 FQGTGA. The CDR3 totals 14 residues. CDR3 sequence: CASSLLGGFTEAFF. CDR3 sequence (DNA): TGTGCCAGCAGCCTTTTGGGGGGATTCACTGAAGCTTTCTTT.

This sequence joins TRBV7-3 and TRBJ2-7; no clear D gene. The CDR3 loop spans 11 amino acids. The V end was cut by 3 bases, the J end by 2 bases, with 2 bases between. CDR1 and CDR2 from the germline V gene are SGHTA and FQGTGA. The CDR3 bases are TGTGCCAGCAGCTTCACCTACGAGCAGTACTTC. This gives the protein CASSFTYEQYF. Full variable domain (outside the CDR3, taken from reference TRBV7-3 and TRBJ2-7): GAGVSQTPSNKVTEKGKYVELRCDPISGHTALYWYRQSLGQGPEFLIYFQGTGAADDSGLPNDRFFAVRPEGSVSTLKIQRTERGDSAVYLCASSFTYEQYFGPGTRLTVT.

The chain uses TRBV30 and TRBJ1-1; D gene ambiguous. Germline values: CDR1 GTSNPN, CDR2 SVGIG (reference sequence). Trimming removed 0 bases from V and 1 base from J, with 9 bases in between. The CDR3 covers 14 residues. CDR3: CAWSVLWSNTEAFF. The CDR3 DNA is TGTGCCTGGAGTGTACTCTGGTCGAACACTGAAGCTTTCTTT.

The V and J genes are TRBV7-9 and TRBJ2-2; the D is unclear. V lost 3 bases and J 2 bases, leaving 10 bases between the germline ends. CDR3 size: 15 residues. Germline V gene lookup returns CDR1 SEHNR and CDR2 FQNEAQ (reference sequence). CDR3 in DNA: TGTGCCAGCAGCTTCGTGGGTTTAAACACCGGGGAGCTGTTTTTT. Translating gives CASSFVGLNTGELFF.

The chain links TRBV2 to TRBJ2-2, with D possibly being TRBD2 (5 bases). In germline, CDR1 is SNHLY, CDR2 FYNNEI. V lost 8 bases and J lost 5, with 21 bases in between. The CDR3 consists of 16 residues. The CDR3 region has the DNA TGTGCCAGCGGGAGTGGGAGACGTTCTGTTACCGGGGAGCTGTTTTTT. Translating it yields CASGSGRRSVTGELFF.

In this sample, this clone turned up a few times. The chain recombines TRBV27 with TRBJ1-1; tentatively, D is TRBD1 (6 bases). This CDR3 spans 15 amino acids. Trimming shortened V by 2 bases and J by 6 bases, and 16 bases separated the two germline ends. The germline V gene encodes CDR1 MNHEY and CDR2 SMNVEV (reference sequence). Written as DNA, the CDR3 is TGTGCCAGCAGTTTAGTAGGCAGGGGCTCCGCTGAAGCTTTCTTT. Translating it yields CASSLVGRGSAEAFF.

The rearrangement links TRBV10-3 to TRBJ1-4; 7 positions agree with TRBD1. Germline lookup yields CDR1 ENHRY and CDR2 SYGVKD. With V trimmed by 0 bases and J by 8 bases, 9 bases remained unmatched. CDR3 size: 16 residues. The CDR3 bases are TGTGCCATCAGTGAGTCAAGGGGGCCGGGGAGCGAAAAACTGTTTTTT. Protein: CAISESRGPGSEKLFF.

The chain joins TRBV28 to TRBJ1-2; D not resolved. Trimming removed 5 bases at V and 8 bases at J, with 9 bases between. The CDR3 runs 11 residues. Germline V gene data show CDR1 as MDHEN and CDR2 as SYDVKM. The DNA of the CDR3 is TGTGCCAGCAGTGCAACTCGAGGCTACACCTTC. Translated: CASSATRGYTF.

This sequence joins TRBV19 and TRBJ2-2; the D gene is possibly TRBD1 (6 bases). This CDR3 region has 15 residues. The V gene lost 5 bases and the J gene lost 4 bases, with 14 bases spanning the gap. The germline V gene has CDR1 LNHDA and CDR2 SQIVND (reference sequence). The DNA of the CDR3 is TGTGCCAGTAGTCCCCCAGGGGCGGGCACCGGGGAGCTGTTTTTT. Translating it yields CASSPPGAGTGELFF. The complete variable domain, with remaining parts taken from reference TRBV19 and TRBJ2-2, reads DGGITQSPKYLFRKEGQNVTLSCEQNLNHDAMYWYRQDPGQGLRLIYYSQIVNDFQKGDIAEGYSVSREKKESFPLTVTSAQKNPTAFYLCASSPPGAGTGELFFGEGSRLTVL.

The chain joins TRBV5-1 to TRBJ2-1; 7 nucleotides match TRBD2. V was clipped by 4 bases and J by 6 bases; unmatched bases: 4. The CDR3 spans 13 residues. CDR1 is SGHRS, CDR2 YFSETQ, per germline. CDR3 region: CASSPTGGNEQFF. As DNA, the CDR3 is TGCGCCAGCAGCCCAACGGGGGGCAATGAGCAGTTCTTC.

The chain recombines TRBV6-5 with TRBJ1-1; TRBD1 might be the D (6 bases). The CDR3 runs 14 residues. Per the germline V gene, CDR1 is MNHEY and CDR2 is SVGAGI. V was clipped by 6 bases and J by 0 bases, with 11 bases between them. In DNA form, the CDR3 reads TGTGCCAGCAGCCGTGACAGGCTGAACACTGAAGCTTTCTTT. It specifies CASSRDRLNTEAFF.

V is TRBV30 and J is TRBJ2-2; no reliable D call. Germline V gene data show CDR1 as GTSNPN and CDR2 as SVGIG (reference sequence). The CDR3 runs 12 residues. This chain's CDR3 is CAIVGFTGELFF. In nucleotides, the CDR3 is TGTGCGATCGTGGGGTTCACCGGGGAGCTGTTTTTT. Full variable domain (rest looked up from reference TRBV30 and TRBJ2-2): SQTIHQWPATLVQPVGSPLSLECTVEGTSNPNLYWYRQAAGRGLQLLFYSVGIGQISSEVPQNLSASRPQDRQFILSSKKLLLSDSGFYLCAIVGFTGELFFGEGSRLTVL.

The chain uses TRBV5-1 and TRBJ2-7, with D perhaps matching TRBD2 (5 bases). Trimming removed 2 bases from V and 6 bases from J, with 12 bases in between. There are 13 residues in the CDR3. The germline V gene has CDR1 SGHRS and CDR2 YFSETQ. CDR3 nucleotides: TGCGCCAGCAGCTTACGGACTCCTGTCGAGCAGTACTTC. Translated: CASSLRTPVEQYF.

The J gene is TRBJ2-1, the V gene TRBV15, with 10 bases matching TRBD2. The V gene's germline CDR1 is LNHNV and CDR2 YYDKDF (reference sequence). The CDR3 has 16 residues. The junction had 8 bases not matched to a gene; V was cut back by 2 bases and J by 7 bases. The CDR3 region has the DNA TGTGCCACCAGCAGAAAGCTAGCGGGAGTTGGGAATGAGCAGTTCTTC. Its translation is CATSRKLAGVGNEQFF.